This is a list of T cell receptor beta chains from one sample in a study of read filtering for tumor transcriptome and immune sequencing. TCRdb ran MiXCR on the reads and lists one entry per CDR3 protein. The top ten hold 38% of the sample, which has 35,000 to 40,000 distinct CDR3 sequences, roughly an eighth seen once. Sequenced input: a population of CD138-negative cells sorted from bone marrow. The receptors derive from a donor at least 40 years old with multiple myeloma. The CDR3 runs from the conserved cysteine through the conserved F or W. D genes are given only for firm matches. Clone size is not always given. Where it is, it says once, few, many or a class for expanded clones.

NA	TRBV29-1	TRBJ2-1	many	CSVELRGEQFF	TGCAGCGTTGAACTAAGGGGTGAGCAGTTCTTC
TRBD2	TRBV29-1	TRBJ2-1	many	CSDARLAGGGEQFF	TGCAGCGACGCAAGACTAGCGGGAGGGGGTGAGCAGTTCTTC
TRBD2	TRBV7-8	TRBJ2-1	many	CASSESGRPYNEQFF	TGTGCCAGCAGCGAAAGCGGGAGGCCCTACAATGAGCAGTTCTTC
NA	TRBV30	TRBJ1-2	NA	CAWSRDTVAGYTF	TGTGCCTGGAGTCGGGACACCGTGGCTGGCTACACCTTC
NA	TRBV5-8	TRBJ1-4	many	CASRPGWQGNNEKLFF	TGTGCCAGCAGACCCGGATGGCAGGGGAATAATGAAAAACTGTTTTTT
NA	TRBV11-2	TRBJ2-1	many	CASSSRTRGYNEQFF	TGTGCCAGCAGCTCCCGGACTAGGGGGTACAATGAGCAGTTCTTC
TRBD2	TRBV12-3/TRBV12-4	TRBJ2-2	many	CASSITSGTRPGELFF	TGTGCCAGCAGTATCACTAGCGGGACGCGTCCCGGGGAGCTGTTTTTT
NA	TRBV29-1	TRBJ1-5	many	CSVVGVIPDQPQHF	TGCAGCGTCGTCGGAGTTATACCGGATCAGCCCCAGCATTTT
TRBD2	TRBV20-1	TRBJ2-3	NA	CSARLAGEGDTQYF	TGCAGTGCCCGACTAGCGGGAGAAGGAGATACGCAGTATTTT
NA	TRBV3-1	TRBJ2-7	many	CASSPGTGIQYEQYF	TGTGCCAGCAGCCCGGGTACCGGGATCCAATACGAGCAGTACTTC
NA	TRBV27	TRBJ2-7	few	CASSLNFLSYEQYF	TGTGCCAGCAGTTTGAACTTCCTCTCCTACGAGCAGTACTTC
NA	TRBV7-9	TRBJ2-2	many	CASSLQSTGELFF	TGTGCCAGCAGCTTACAGAGTACCGGGGAGCTGTTTTTT
NA	TRBV9	TRBJ1-1	many	CASSPQGGTEAFF	TGTGCCAGCAGCCCACAAGGGGGGACTGAAGCTTTCTTT
NA	TRBV9	TRBJ1-1	many	CASSAGGMDTEAFF	TGTGCCAGCAGCGCTGGGGGGATGGACACTGAAGCTTTCTTT
TRBD1	TRBV29-1	TRBJ2-7	many	CSVLGQGALEQYF	TGCAGCGTTTTAGGACAGGGGGCACTAGAGCAGTACTTC
NA	TRBV6-1	TRBJ2-7	many	CASNREQGPYEQYF	TGTGCCAGCAACCGAGAGCAGGGCCCCTACGAGCAGTACTTC
TRBD1	TRBV28	TRBJ1-4	many	CASTPDRRNEKLFF	TGTGCCAGCACCCCGGACAGGCGTAATGAAAAACTGTTTTTT
NA	TRBV20-1	TRBJ1-5	NA	CSARDPTPHSNQPQHF	TGCAGTGCTAGAGATCCGACCCCTCATAGCAATCAGCCCCAGCATTTT
NA	TRBV7-9	TRBJ1-4	many	CASRRAVVGSEKLFF	TGTGCCAGCAGACGCGCGGTTGTAGGGAGTGAAAAACTGTTTTTT
TRBD2	TRBV5-1	TRBJ2-2	many	CASSLDGFAGGPGTGELFF	TGCGCCAGCAGCTTGGACGGCTTTGCGGGAGGGCCCGGCACCGGGGAGCTGTTTTTT
TRBD2	TRBV20-1	TRBJ2-7	NA	CSASPGTSGPYEQYF	TGCAGTGCTAGCCCCGGGACTAGCGGGCCATACGAGCAGTACTTC
TRBD1	TRBV20-1	TRBJ1-1	many	CSPAGTESSF	TGCAGTCCAGCCGGGACAGAAAGTAGCTTT
NA	TRBV20-1	TRBJ2-2	many	CSVINRDSAGELFF	TGCAGTGTTATAAACAGGGATTCGGCCGGGGAGCTGTTTTTT
TRBD1	TRBV5-6	TRBJ1-1	many	CASSPTGGRNTEAFF	TGTGCCAGCAGCCCCACAGGGGGACGGAACACTGAAGCTTTCTTT
NA	TRBV20-1	TRBJ1-4	many	CSARANDGEKLFF	TGCAGTGCTAGAGCCAACGACGGGGAAAAACTGTTTTTT
TRBD1	TRBV6-5	TRBJ2-1	many	CASSWTGGNEQFF	TGTGCCAGCAGTTGGACAGGGGGCAATGAGCAGTTCTTC
NA	TRBV6-2/TRBV6-3	TRBJ1-1	many	CASSYYPYGEAFF	TGTGCCAGCAGTTATTATCCCTACGGTGAAGCTTTCTTT
NA	TRBV5-1	TRBJ2-7	many	CASSLDSGAIYEQYF	TGCGCCAGCAGCTTGGATTCGGGAGCTATCTACGAGCAGTACTTC
TRBD1	TRBV11-2	TRBJ2-1	many	CASSRQGLYNEQFF	TGTGCCAGCAGCCGACAGGGCCTCTACAATGAGCAGTTCTTC
NA	TRBV11-3	TRBJ1-1	NA	CASSLEIGREALF	TGTGCCAGCAGCTTAGAGATAGGCAGAGAAGCTCTCTTT
NA	TRBV7-2	TRBJ2-5	NA	CASSLAQGRARETQYF	TGTGCCAGCAGCTTAGCGCAGGGCAGGGCCAGGGAGACCCAGTACTTC
NA	TRBV4-1	TRBJ2-3	many	CASSQEIGQTPRNTQYF	TGCGCCAGCAGCCAAGAGATCGGGCAGACCCCGAGGAATACGCAGTATTTT
TRBD1	TRBV24-1	TRBJ2-7	few	CATTWDRAYEQYF	TGTGCCACCACTTGGGACAGAGCCTACGAGCAGTACTTC
TRBD1	TRBV5-5	TRBJ2-7	many	CASSWGQGAYEQYF	TGTGCCAGCAGCTGGGGACAGGGCGCCTACGAGCAGTACTTC
NA	TRBV12-3/TRBV12-4	TRBJ1-1	many	CASSSSGSGDTEAFF	TGTGCCAGCAGTTCCTCAGGGTCCGGGGACACTGAAGCTTTCTTT
TRBD2	TRBV10-1	TRBJ2-7	many	CASSHSGSPSNEQYF	TGCGCCAGCAGTCATAGCGGGAGCCCGTCCAACGAGCAGTACTTC
TRBD2	TRBV27	TRBJ2-1	many	CASSLSTGLAGVHEQFF	TGTGCCAGCAGTTTATCCACGGGACTAGCGGGAGTCCATGAGCAGTTCTTC
NA	TRBV29-1	TRBJ2-5	many	CSVERGAGVLETQYF	TGCAGCGTTGAAAGGGGGGCCGGGGTTCTAGAGACCCAGTACTTC
NA	TRBV5-1	TRBJ2-1	many	CASSSTPTSDEQFF	TGCGCCAGCAGCTCCACCCCTACTAGTGATGAGCAGTTCTTC
TRBD2	TRBV11-2	TRBJ2-1	few	CASSLGLAAHNEQLF	TGTGCCAGCAGCTTAGGCCTAGCGGCCCACAATGAGCAGCTCTTC
NA	TRBV6-6	TRBJ2-5	many	CASSYSRVGGETQYF	TGTGCCAGCAGTTACTCGAGGGTGGGGGGAGAGACCCAGTACTTC
NA	TRBV5-6	TRBJ1-1	NA	CASSSLRARNTEAFF	TGTGCCAGCAGCTCATTGCGTGCCCGGAACACTGAAGCTTTCTTT
NA	TRBV7-6	TRBJ2-1	NA	CASSFGVGGGLGFNEQFF	TGTGCCAGCAGCTTCGGAGTGGGAGGCGGTTTGGGGTTCAATGAGCAGTTCTTC
NA	TRBV7-9	TRBJ2-2	few	CASSPPAPRTNTGELFF	TGTGCCAGCAGCCCCCCCGCCCCGCGTACGAACACCGGGGAGCTGTTTTTT
NA	TRBV20-1	TRBJ2-6	many	CSAGQGPLSGANVLTF	TGCAGTGCTGGCCAGGGCCCCCTCTCTGGGGCCAACGTCCTGACTTTC
TRBD1	TRBV5-1	TRBJ1-1	many	CASSPTGVNTEAFF	TGCGCCAGCAGCCCGACAGGGGTGAACACTGAAGCTTTCTTT
TRBD1	TRBV7-9	TRBJ2-5	many	CASSPGTGEETQYF	TGTGCCAGCAGCCCGGGGACAGGGGAAGAGACCCAGTACTTC